A selection of T cell receptor beta chains follows, all from one sample in a study of T cell changes during pregnancy in multiple sclerosis. The table came from immunoSEQ multiplex PCR; TCRdb's copy has only in-frame clones and leaves some out. The profile shows approximately 60,000 clones, 85% to 90% of them singletons. The sequencing sample was made of peripheral blood from another person, used as feeder cells. All receptors come from a human donor whose cells served as feeder cells for cultures in a pregnancy study. The CDR3 runs from the conserved cysteine through the conserved F or W. The D gene is left open where the match is weak. Part of the rows lack a size; the others show once, few, many or a class for expanded clones.

TGTGCCAGCAGCCAAGGGGGCCTAGCTTTCTTT,CASSQGGLAFF,-,11,-,TRBJ1-1,TRBV14
TGTGCCAGCAGCTCAATGAAGCGGGAGGGAGAGACCCAGTACTTC,CASSSMKREGETQYF,TRBD2,15,-,TRBJ2-5,TRBV5-4
TGTGCCAGCAGCTTGTTACCCCAAGAGACCCAGTACTTC,CASSLLPQETQYF,-,13,medium-sized,TRBJ2-5,TRBV11-1
TGTGCCAGCAGCTTAAGCGGGAGCTCCTACAATGAGCAGTTCTTC,CASSLSGSSYNEQFF,TRBD2,15,-,TRBJ2-1,TRBV7-2
TGTGCCAGCAGCTTAGGTGGGCCCCAGCATTTT,CASSLGGPQHF,-,11,-,TRBJ1-5,TRBV7-9
TGTGCCAGCAGCCGCATCGACCCGGGACAGGGGACGTACTTC,CASSRIDPGQGTYF,TRBD1,14,-,TRBJ2-7,TRBV7-9
TGTGCCAGTAGTATGGGGGAAGAGACCCAGTACTTC,CASSMGEETQYF,-,12,-,TRBJ2-5,TRBV19
TGTGCCAGCAGCGCTGTAGACAGTTACAATCAGCCCCAGCATTTT,CASSAVDSYNQPQHF,-,15,-,TRBJ1-5,TRBV28
TGCGCCACCGCCGGACAGGCGAACACCGGGGAGCTGTTTTTT,CATAGQANTGELFF,TRBD1,14,-,TRBJ2-2,TRBV5-1
TGTGCCAGCAGCTTTCAGGCCGGCAATCAGCCCCAGCATTTT,CASSFQAGNQPQHF,-,14,-,TRBJ1-5,TRBV7-9
TGTGCCAGTAGTGCCCGGACAGGGGACACTGAAGCTTTCTTT,CASSARTGDTEAFF,TRBD1,14,once,TRBJ1-1,TRBV19
TGTGCCAGCAGCAACGGACAGGGGTTAGGGGTACACTACAATGAGCAGTTCTTC,CASSNGQGLGVHYNEQFF,TRBD1,18,once,TRBJ2-1,TRBV7-9
TGTGCCAGCAGTTACTCGGGCGGGAACACTGAAGCTTTCTTT,CASSYSGGNTEAFF,-,14,-,TRBJ1-1,TRBV6-5
TGTGCCAGCAGCTCCCGGACAGGGGCTAATTCACCCCTCCACTTT,CASSSRTGANSPLHF,TRBD1,15,-,TRBJ1-6,TRBV9
TGCGCCAGCAGCTTGGGGGACAGAAAGAACACTGAAGCTTTCTTT,CASSLGDRKNTEAFF,TRBD1,15,once,TRBJ1-1,TRBV5-1
TGTGCCATCCTGACAGGGCCAGGGGGCACTGAAGCTTTCTTT,CAILTGPGGTEAFF,TRBD1,14,-,TRBJ1-1,TRBV10-3